One and the same sample provided the 10 T cell receptor beta chains below, sequenced in a study of OX40 agonist ivuxolimab in advanced cancers. Library generation was performed with the immunoSEQ multiplex PCR assay. The clones in this table, taken by TCRdb from immuneACCESS, are in-frame only. Not every clone is retained; where verified, under half of the shortfall comes from an unresolved V gene, and the cause of the rest is unknown. The sample profile shows roughly 90,000 clones; approximately 90% of them were found once. The biggest ten clones account for 0.65% to 0.95% of the sample. The input for sequencing was CD4+ or CD8+ T cells sorted from blood, taken in a trial of the OX40 agonist ivuxolimab. These receptors were collected from an adult with an advanced solid tumor such as melanoma, head and neck, liver or kidney cancer.

V and J are TRBV27 and TRBJ1-1; D is undetermined. CDR3 length equals 13 residues. Trimming removed 2 bases from V and 5 bases from J, with 9 bases in between. Looked up from germline, CDR1 is MNHEY and CDR2 is SMNVEV (reference sequence). In nucleotides, the CDR3 is TGTGCCAGCAGTTTAAGGACCCGGACTGAAGCTTTCTTT. Translated, it gives CASSLRTRTEAFF.

The chain carries TRBV19 and TRBJ2-3, with no clear D. The CDR3 length is 13 residues. V was shortened by 6 bases and J by 2 bases, with 9 bases between the two germline ends. CDR1 LNHDA and CDR2 SQIVND come from the germline V gene (reference sequence). The chain's CDR3 is CASRTLTTDTQYF. The CDR3 coding sequence is TGTGCCAGTAGGACTTTAACCACAGATACGCAGTATTTT.

This clone has more than one count but fewer than ten. The chain uses TRBV19 and TRBJ1-6; D gene unclear. Germline assignment: CDR1 LNHDA and CDR2 SQIVND (reference sequence). The CDR3 contains 9 residues. The germline V and J ends were trimmed by 11 bases and 14 bases, with 10 bases remaining between them. CDR3 DNA: TGTGCCGTCATGGGATCCCTCCACTTT. Protein: CAVMGSLHF.

The gene calls are TRBV12-2 and TRBJ2-5; TRBD2 is the table's D call and was not checked against the DNA. TRBV12-2 is a pseudogene locus. This CDR3 comprises 13 residues. The CDR3 is CASPGRGQETQYF. The CDR3 region has the DNA TGTGCAAGTCCAGGGCGGGGGCAAGAGACCCAGTACTTC.

The chain couples TRBV2 to TRBJ2-1, with 9 bases fitting TRBD1. After removal of 6 bases from V and 7 bases from J, the junction contained 13 bases not matched to a gene. This CDR3 is built from 16 residues. Per germline, CDR1 SNHLY and CDR2 FYNNEI. The CDR3 loop is CASRSRSGTGSNEQFF. The CDR3 DNA reads TGTGCCAGCAGGTCGAGATCCGGGACAGGGTCAAATGAGCAGTTCTTC.

CDR3 region: CASSLASGVSDTQYF. The CDR3 nucleotides are TGTGCCAGCAGCTTAGCTAGCGGGGTTTCAGATACGCAGTATTTT. V and J are TRBV11-3 and TRBJ2-3, with TRBD2 matching over 9 bases. J was trimmed by 4 bases and V by 1 base; bases with no gene match: 3. The CDR3 runs 15 residues. Germline CDR1 is SGHNT and CDR2 is YENEEA.

This clone has just one count. The chain couples TRBV7-8 to TRBJ1-5; D is perhaps TRBD1 (5 bases). CDR1 is SGHVS, CDR2 FQNEAQ, per germline. Trimming pared 3 bases from V and 4 bases from J, leaving 22 bases between. The CDR3 consists of 18 residues. The CDR3 sequence is CASSFGAGTVIANQPQHF. CDR3 DNA: TGTGCCAGCAGCTTTGGAGCCGGGACTGTGATAGCGAATCAGCCCCAGCATTTT.

The chain recombines TRBV18 with TRBJ1-1; D is uncertain. The CDR3 has 14 amino acids. CDR1 is KGHSH and CDR2 is LQKENI in the germline V gene. V shed 0 bases and J shed 4 bases, with 9 bases lying between them. CDR3 DNA sequence: TGTGCCAGCTCACCACCGGGCGGTTCCACTGAAGCTTTCTTT. Encoded protein: CASSPPGGSTEAFF.

The chain joins TRBV4-3 to TRBJ2-7; D remains ambiguous. In germline, CDR1 is LGHNA, CDR2 YSLEER. The CDR3 runs to 15 residues. V lost 0 bases, J lost 1 base, and 10 bases lay in between. CDR3 amino acids: CASSQESGPSYEQYF. As DNA, the CDR3 is TGCGCCAGCAGCCAAGAATCGGGTCCTTCCTACGAGCAGTACTTC.

The rearrangement links TRBV7-3 to TRBJ1-1; D is unresolved. The germline gives CDR1 SGHTA, CDR2 FQGTGA. Trimming stripped 4 bases from V and 11 bases from J, with 17 bases between. The CDR3 has 13 amino acids. Here the CDR3 reads CASSSSGGGRAFF. The CDR3 DNA reads TGTGCCAGCAGCTCTTCAGGTGGTGGAAGGGCTTTCTTT.